This is a list of T cell receptor beta chains from one sample in a study of shared clonotypes between healthy human individuals. Here immunoSEQ multiplex PCR was the method, and the copy in TCRdb shows in-frame clones only, minus some. The sample consists of some 900,000 clones, 76% of them appearing once. Sequencing input: memory CD4+ T cells sorted from blood. The source is a man between 18 and 29 years old in good health. CDR3s include the opening cysteine and the closing phenylalanine or tryptophan. A D gene is named only where the DNA matches it firmly. Expanded clones are given a class, and other clones once, few, many or no size at all.

J gene	V gene	clone size	D gene	CDR3 DNA	CDR3 protein
TRBJ1-1	TRBV10-3	-	-	TGTGCCACAGGGACGGTCACTGACTCCGAAGCTTTCTTT	CATGTVTDSEAFF
TRBJ2-7	TRBV5-1	-	TRBD1	TGCGCCAGCAGCTTGGTACAGGGGGCCACCTACGAGCAGTACTTC	CASSLVQGATYEQYF
TRBJ1-2	TRBV4-2	-	TRBD1	TGTGCCAGCAGCCAAGACACTGGGACAGGGGTTGGCTACACCTTC	CASSQDTGTGVGYTF
TRBJ1-5	TRBV7-8	-	-	TGTGCCAGCACCCCCGGGTGGGGAGGGAGCAATCAGCCCCAGCATTTT	CASTPGWGGSNQPQHF
TRBJ2-1	TRBV5-1	-	TRBD2	TGCGCCAGCAAAATAGCGGGAGAATACAATGAGCAGTTCTTC	CASKIAGEYNEQFF
TRBJ2-1	TRBV5-1	-	TRBD2	TGCGCCAGCAGCTTTCGGTCTCCCGCTAGCGGGAGCCTCAATGAGCAGTTCTTC	CASSFRSPASGSLNEQFF
TRBJ2-2	TRBV4-1	few	-	TGCGCCAGCAGCCGGGAATTTGCCGGGGAGCTGTTTTTT	CASSREFAGELFF
TRBJ2-3	TRBV10-3	-	-	TGTGCCATCAGTGAATTGGGTCCGCAGTATTTT	CAISELGPQYF
TRBJ2-4	TRBV6-1	-	-	TGTGCCAGCAGTTCAGGGTCTCTAGCCAAAAACATTCAGTACTTC	CASSSGSLAKNIQYF
TRBJ2-2	TRBV25-1	-	TRBD2	TGTGCCAGCAGTGCGGGACTACAATCGAACACCGGGGAGCTGTTTTTT	CASSAGLQSNTGELFF
TRBJ2-2	TRBV19	-	-	TGTGCCAGTAGTATTAGGCCGGACACCGGGGAGCTGTTTTTT	CASSIRPDTGELFF
TRBJ1-6	TRBV6-6	-	-	TGTGCCAGCAGTTATCCCGGGGATTCACCCCTCCACTTT	CASSYPGDSPLHF
TRBJ2-7	TRBV19	few	TRBD2	TGTGCCAGTAGTCCAATGACTAGCGGGAGAACCGAGCAGTACTTC	CASSPMTSGRTEQYF
TRBJ1-5	TRBV30	-	-	TGTGCCTGGAGTGTTCCGGGGGTTAGCAATCAGCCCCAGCATTTT	CAWSVPGVSNQPQHF
TRBJ2-2	TRBV5-4	-	TRBD1	TGTGCCAGCAGCTTGGCCGTCACAGGGGCCGGGGAGCTGTTTTTT	CASSLAVTGAGELFF
TRBJ2-5	TRBV18	-	TRBD1	TGTGCCAGCTCACGCGGACAGGGGGCAGCGGAAGAGACCCAGTACTTC	CASSRGQGAAEETQYF
TRBJ2-7	TRBV25-1	-	-	TGTGCCACCGTCGGACGATCGCGGGAGCAGTACTTC	CATVGRSREQYF
TRBJ1-1	TRBV4-3	-	TRBD1	TGCGCCAGCAGCCGTCGACAGGGAGTAGAGAACACTGAAGCTTTCTTT	CASSRRQGVENTEAFF
TRBJ2-5	TRBV6-1	-	TRBD1	TGTGCCAGCAGTGGATACAGGGGGCGGGAGGAGACCCAGTACTTC	CASSGYRGREETQYF
TRBJ1-6	TRBV19	-	TRBD1	TGTGCCAGCCGTGGAGTTGACAGGGCTTCACCCCTCCACTTT	CASRGVDRASPLHF
TRBJ1-1	TRBV10-1	few	-	TGCGCCAGCAGTGCCCCAGGGAACACTGAAGCTTTCTTT	CASSAPGNTEAFF
TRBJ2-7	TRBV6-6	-	-	TGTGCCAGCAGTTTGGGGGCGGCCGAGCAGTACTTC	CASSLGAAEQYF
TRBJ2-3	TRBV2	once	-	TGTGCCAGCAGTAATGCGGGGTCTGCTCTCGATACGCAGTATTTT	CASSNAGSALDTQYF
TRBJ2-1	TRBV27	-	TRBD1	TGTGCCAGCAGTTCCATCCACCCCCGGGACAGGGGAAGGAATGAGCAGTTCTTC	CASSSIHPRDRGRNEQFF
TRBJ2-3	TRBV7-2	-	-	TGTGCCAGCAGCGTTGGCCTGCAGGTTCAATCGCAGTATTTT	CASSVGLQVQSQYF
TRBJ1-3	TRBV19	-	TRBD1	TGTGCCAGTAGTCTACAGGGGAACACCATATATTTT	CASSLQGNTIYF
TRBJ1-5	TRBV6-1	many	TRBD1	TGTGCCAGCAACTCGGGACAGGGGTCTCGGCCCCAGCATTTT	CASNSGQGSRPQHF
TRBJ2-7	TRBV5-6	-	-	TGTGCCAGCAGCTTTCTGGGGAATGACTACGAGCAGTACTTC	CASSFLGNDYEQYF
TRBJ1-4	TRBV6-1	-	TRBD1	TGTGCCAGCAGTTTACAGGGGCAAGCGGAAAAACTGTTTTTT	CASSLQGQAEKLFF
TRBJ1-2	TRBV7-2	-	-	TGTGCCAGCAGCTTAGGGGGGGCCCCCATGGAAGGCTACACCTTC	CASSLGGAPMEGYTF
TRBJ1-4	TRBV2	-	-	TGTGCCAGCAGCCGAGAGTGGGGGATGAGTGAAAAACTGTTTTTT	CASSREWGMSEKLFF
TRBJ2-7	TRBV11-2	-	TRBD1	TGTGCCAGCAGCCGGTACAGGGGGCACTCCTACGAGCAGTACTTC	CASSRYRGHSYEQYF
TRBJ1-2	TRBV28	-	TRBD1	TGTGCCAGCAGTAACCCCGGACAGGGGGCAAGGGATGGCTACACCTTC	CASSNPGQGARDGYTF
TRBJ2-5	TRBV5-1	-	-	TGCGCCAGCAGCGGCATTGACAGCCAAGAGACCCAGTACTTC	CASSGIDSQETQYF
TRBJ1-3	TRBV10-3	-	-	TGTGCCATCAGTGAGGGCGGAGCAAACACCATATATTTT	CAISEGGANTIYF
TRBJ1-5	TRBV6-1	-	-	TGTGCCAGCAGTGAAGGTAGCAATCAGCCCCAGCATTTT	CASSEGSNQPQHF